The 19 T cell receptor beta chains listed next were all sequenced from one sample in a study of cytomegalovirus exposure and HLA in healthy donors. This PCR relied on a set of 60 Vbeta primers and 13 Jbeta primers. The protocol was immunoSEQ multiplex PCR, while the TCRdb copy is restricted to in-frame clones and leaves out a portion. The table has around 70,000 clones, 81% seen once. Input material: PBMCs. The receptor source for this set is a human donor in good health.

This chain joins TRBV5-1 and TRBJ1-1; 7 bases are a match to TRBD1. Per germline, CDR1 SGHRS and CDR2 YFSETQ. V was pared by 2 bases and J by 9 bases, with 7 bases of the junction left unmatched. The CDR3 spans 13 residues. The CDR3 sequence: CASSFSGTEQAFF. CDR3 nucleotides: TGCGCCAGCAGCTTTTCCGGGACAGAGCAAGCTTTCTTT.

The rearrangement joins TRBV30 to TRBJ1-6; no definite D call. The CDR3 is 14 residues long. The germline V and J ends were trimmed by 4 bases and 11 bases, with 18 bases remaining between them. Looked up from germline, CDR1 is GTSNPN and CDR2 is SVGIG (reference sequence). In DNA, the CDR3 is TGTGCCTGGACTGATGGGCCTGAGCTCCCACCCCTCCACTTT. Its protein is CAWTDGPELPPLHF.

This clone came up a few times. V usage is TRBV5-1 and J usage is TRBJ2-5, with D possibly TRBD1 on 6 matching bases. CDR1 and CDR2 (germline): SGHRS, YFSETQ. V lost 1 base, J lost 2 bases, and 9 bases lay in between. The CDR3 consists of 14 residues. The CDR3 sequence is CASSLTGKQETQYF. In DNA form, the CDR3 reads TGCGCCAGCAGCTTGACAGGGAAGCAAGAGACCCAGTACTTC.

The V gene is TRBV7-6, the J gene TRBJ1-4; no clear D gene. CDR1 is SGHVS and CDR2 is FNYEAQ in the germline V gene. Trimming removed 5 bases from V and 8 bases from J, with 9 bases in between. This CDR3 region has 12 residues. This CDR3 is CASSRPGEKLFF. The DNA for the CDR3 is TGTGCCAGCAGCCGTCCTGGCGAAAAACTGTTTTTT.

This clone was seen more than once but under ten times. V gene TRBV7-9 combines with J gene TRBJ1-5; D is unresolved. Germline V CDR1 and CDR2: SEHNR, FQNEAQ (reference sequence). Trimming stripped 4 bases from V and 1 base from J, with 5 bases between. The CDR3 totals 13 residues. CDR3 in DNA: TGTGCCAGCAGCTCTGTAAGCAATCAGCCCCAGCATTTT. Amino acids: CASSSVSNQPQHF.

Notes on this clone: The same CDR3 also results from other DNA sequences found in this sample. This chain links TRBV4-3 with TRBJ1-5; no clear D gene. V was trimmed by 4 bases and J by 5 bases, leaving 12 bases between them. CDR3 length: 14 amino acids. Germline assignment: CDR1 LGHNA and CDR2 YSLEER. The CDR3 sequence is CASSPQVGDQPQHF. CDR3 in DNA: TGCGCCAGCAGCCCCCAGGTGGGAGATCAGCCCCAGCATTTT.

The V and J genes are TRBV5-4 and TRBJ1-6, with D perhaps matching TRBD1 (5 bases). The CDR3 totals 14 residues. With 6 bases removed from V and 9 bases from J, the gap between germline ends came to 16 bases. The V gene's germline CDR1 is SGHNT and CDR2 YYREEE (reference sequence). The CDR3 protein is CASKSGVTPSPLHF. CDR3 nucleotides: TGTGCCAGCAAGTCGGGGGTTACGCCTTCACCCCTCCACTTT.

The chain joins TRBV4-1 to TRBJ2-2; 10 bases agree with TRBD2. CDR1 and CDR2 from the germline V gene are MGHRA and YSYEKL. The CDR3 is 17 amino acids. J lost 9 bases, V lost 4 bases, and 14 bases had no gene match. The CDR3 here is CASSRKVVAGGHRELFF. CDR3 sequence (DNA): TGCGCCAGCAGCCGTAAAGTGGTAGCGGGGGGCCACCGGGAGCTGTTTTTT.

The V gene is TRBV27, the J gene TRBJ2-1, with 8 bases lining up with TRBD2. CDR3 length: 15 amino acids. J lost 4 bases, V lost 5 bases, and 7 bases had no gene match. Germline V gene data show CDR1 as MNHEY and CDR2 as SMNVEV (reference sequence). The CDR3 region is CASSDSGATYNEQFF. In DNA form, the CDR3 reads TGTGCCAGCAGTGATAGCGGGGCTACGTACAATGAGCAGTTCTTC.

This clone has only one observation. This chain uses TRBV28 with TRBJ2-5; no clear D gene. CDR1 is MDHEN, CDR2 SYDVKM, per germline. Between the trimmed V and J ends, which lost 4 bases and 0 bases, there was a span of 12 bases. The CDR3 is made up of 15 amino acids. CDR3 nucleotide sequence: TGTGCCAGCAGTTCCACCCGGTTTGACCAAGAGACCCAGTACTTC. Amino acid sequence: CASSSTRFDQETQYF.

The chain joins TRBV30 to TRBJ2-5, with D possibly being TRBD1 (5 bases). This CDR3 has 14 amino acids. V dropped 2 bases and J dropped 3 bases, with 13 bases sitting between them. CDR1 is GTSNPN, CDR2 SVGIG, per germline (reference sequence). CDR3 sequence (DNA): TGTGCCTGGAGTTCCACACTCAGGGAAGAGACCCAGTACTTC. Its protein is CAWSSTLREETQYF.

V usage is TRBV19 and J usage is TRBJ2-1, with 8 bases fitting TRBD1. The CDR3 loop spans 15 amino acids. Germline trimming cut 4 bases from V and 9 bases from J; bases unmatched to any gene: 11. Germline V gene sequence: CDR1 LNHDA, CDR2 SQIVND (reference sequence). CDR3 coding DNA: TGTGCCAGTAGTACAGGGGGGACAGGCATAGGTGAGCAGTTCTTC. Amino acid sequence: CASSTGGTGIGEQFF.

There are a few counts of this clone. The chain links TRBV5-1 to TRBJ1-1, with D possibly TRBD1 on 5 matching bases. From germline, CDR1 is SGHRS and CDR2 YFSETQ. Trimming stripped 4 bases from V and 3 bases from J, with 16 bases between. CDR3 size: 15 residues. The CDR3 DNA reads TGCGCCAGCAGCGGACCGGGACGGGGGTACACTGAAGCTTTCTTT. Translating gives CASSGPGRGYTEAFF.

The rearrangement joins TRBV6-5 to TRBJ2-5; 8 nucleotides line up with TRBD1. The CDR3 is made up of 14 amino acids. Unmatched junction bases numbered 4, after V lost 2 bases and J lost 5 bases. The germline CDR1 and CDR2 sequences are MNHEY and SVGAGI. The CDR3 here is CASSYGTGRETQYF. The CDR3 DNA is TGTGCCAGCAGTTACGGGACAGGAAGGGAGACCCAGTACTTC.

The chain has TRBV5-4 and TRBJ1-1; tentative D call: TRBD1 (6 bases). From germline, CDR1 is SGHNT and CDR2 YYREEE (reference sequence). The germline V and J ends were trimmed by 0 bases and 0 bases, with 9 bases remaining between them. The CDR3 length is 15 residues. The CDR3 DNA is TGTGCCAGCAGCTTGGCAGGGGCCCTGAACACTGAAGCTTTCTTT. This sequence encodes CASSLAGALNTEAFF.

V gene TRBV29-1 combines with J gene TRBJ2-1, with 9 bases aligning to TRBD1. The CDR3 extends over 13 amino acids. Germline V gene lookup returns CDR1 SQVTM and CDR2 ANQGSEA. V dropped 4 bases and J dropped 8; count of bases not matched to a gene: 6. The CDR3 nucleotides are TGCAGCGTTGGGGGACAGGGCGTCCATGAGCAGTTCTTC. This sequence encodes CSVGGQGVHEQFF.

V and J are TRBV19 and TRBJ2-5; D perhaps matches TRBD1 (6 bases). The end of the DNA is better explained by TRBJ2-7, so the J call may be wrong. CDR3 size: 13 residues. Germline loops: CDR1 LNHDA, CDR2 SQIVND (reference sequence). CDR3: CASKGRGLVEQYF. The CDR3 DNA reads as TGTGCCAGTAAAGGCAGGGGTTTGGTCGAGCAGTACTTC.

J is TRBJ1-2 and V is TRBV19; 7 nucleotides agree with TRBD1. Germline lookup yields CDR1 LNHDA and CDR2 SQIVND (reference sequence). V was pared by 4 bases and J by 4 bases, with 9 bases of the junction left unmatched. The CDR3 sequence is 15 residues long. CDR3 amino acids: CASSTGTVEFYGYTF. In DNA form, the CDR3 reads TGTGCCAGTAGTACAGGGACAGTGGAGTTCTATGGCTACACCTTC.

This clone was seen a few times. The CDR3 loop reads CASSESGLAGGPTYNEQFF. In DNA form, the CDR3 reads TGCGCCAGCAGTGAGTCAGGACTAGCGGGGGGGCCGACCTACAATGAGCAGTTCTTC. The V call is TRBV10-2, the J call TRBJ2-1; 15 nucleotides align to TRBD2. The germline V gene encodes CDR1 WSHSY and CDR2 SAAADI. J was trimmed by 2 bases and V by 0 bases; bases with no gene match: 5. This CDR3 comprises 19 residues.